The 25 T cell receptor beta chains below come from one sample, sequenced in a study of early T cells in non-severe SARS-CoV-2 infection. TCRdb called the 5' RACE reads again in MiXCR, with one record for every CDR3 protein. Among 60,000 to 75,000 distinct CDR3 sequences listed, about 4.9% were seen once. Here the sequenced sample was whole blood, taken at baseline. These TCRs come from an adult who was a healthcare worker with PCR-confirmed SARS-CoV-2 infection or an uninfected control (not recorded which). The donor label of this sample is uncertain.

This chain joins TRBV5-1 and TRBJ1-1; D gene uncertain. The CDR3 covers 13 residues. The V gene's germline CDR1 is SGHRS and CDR2 YFSETQ. Trimming removed 7 bases at V and 8 bases at J, with 18 bases between. The CDR3 protein is CASSLDMMVEAFF. The DNA of the CDR3 is TGCGCCAGCTCCCTGGATATGATGGTGGAAGCTTTCTTT.

This clonotype appeared many times. The gene calls are TRBV20-1 and TRBJ1-5, with D tentatively TRBD1 (5 bases). Germline lookup yields CDR1 DFQATT and CDR2 SNEGSKA (reference sequence). The V end was cut by 6 bases, the J end by 7 bases, with 16 bases between. CDR3 length equals 13 residues. CDR3 loop: CSADPSGGQPQHF. The DNA of the CDR3 is TGCAGTGCAGACCCCAGTGGGGGGCAGCCCCAGCATTTT.

This clonotype has at least ten counts. The V gene is TRBV7-2, the J gene TRBJ2-3; a weak D match, TRBD2 (5 bases). This CDR3 has 16 amino acids. The germline V gene has CDR1 SGHTA and CDR2 FQGNSA. Trimming left V 5 bases short and J 1 base short, with 16 bases between. CDR3 protein: CASSPGGTAGTDTQYF. The CDR3 DNA is TGTGCCAGCAGCCCCGGAGGTACGGCAGGCACAGATACGCAGTATTTT.

This clonotype was found many times. The V and J genes are TRBV6-2 or TRBV6-3 and TRBJ2-1; D is uncertain. The germline V gene has CDR1 MNHEY and CDR2 SVGEGT. The CDR3 runs 13 residues. V gave up 4 bases and J gave up 0 bases, with 4 bases separating them. The CDR3 loop is CASSLVSYNEQFF. The CDR3 bases are TGTGCCAGCAGTTTAGTCTCCTACAATGAGCAGTTCTTC.

This clonotype was counted between two and nine times. The chain combines TRBV14 with TRBJ2-2, with D hard to call. Germline-derived CDR1 and CDR2 are SGHDN and FVKESK. The CDR3 runs to 16 residues. The V end was cut by 1 base, the J end by 6 bases, with 15 bases between. CDR3 residues: CASSQVQNYGSGELFF. The CDR3 DNA sequence: TGTGCCAGCAGCCAAGTTCAGAATTACGGTTCCGGGGAGCTGTTTTTT.

The rearrangement links TRBV28 to TRBJ1-5; D is uncertain. V dropped 3 bases and J dropped 4 bases, with 10 bases sitting between them. This CDR3 is built from 14 residues. Germline lookup yields CDR1 MDHEN and CDR2 SYDVKM. CDR3: CASSFRFPNQPQHF. The CDR3 nucleotides are TGTGCCAGCAGTTTCAGGTTTCCTAATCAGCCCCAGCATTTT.

V and J are TRBV18 and TRBJ2-7, with D unresolved. This CDR3 comprises 13 residues. The germline gives CDR1 KGHSH, CDR2 LQKENI. Trimming shortened V by 3 bases and J by 1 base, and 7 bases separated the two germline ends. This CDR3 is CASSPSLSYEQYF. CDR3 DNA: TGTGCCAGCTCACCGTCGTTATCCTACGAGCAGTACTTC. The variable domain in full, completed from reference TRBV18 and TRBJ2-7, reads NAGVMQNPRHLVRRRGQEARLRCSPMKGHSHVYWYRQLPEEGLKFMVYLQKENIIDESGMPKERFSAEFPKEGPSILRIQQVVRGDSAAYFCASSPSLSYEQYFGPGTRLTVT.

The rearrangement links TRBV14 to TRBJ2-5; D is perhaps TRBD1 or TRBD2 (6 bases each). The CDR3 is 15 amino acids. Trimming took off 0 bases at V and 4 bases at J, with 12 bases between the two ends. From germline, CDR1 is SGHDN and CDR2 FVKESK. The CDR3 region is CASSQDLGGAETQYF. The CDR3 DNA is TGTGCCAGCAGCCAAGATCTGGGGGGCGCAGAGACCCAGTACTTC.

This clonotype was seen at least ten times. V usage is TRBV5-6 and J usage is TRBJ2-1; TRBD1 matches 7 bases. V dropped 0 bases and J dropped 3; count of bases not matched to a gene: 6. The V gene's germline CDR1 is SGHDT and CDR2 YYEEEE. The CDR3 runs to 16 residues. CDR3 region: CASSLARDRDYNEQFF. Written as DNA, the CDR3 is TGTGCCAGCAGCTTGGCCCGGGACAGAGACTACAATGAGCAGTTCTTC.

This sequence joins TRBV18 and TRBJ1-1; 8 bases align to TRBD1. The V gene's germline CDR1 is KGHSH and CDR2 LQKENI. The CDR3 contains 15 residues. The V and J ends lost 4 bases and 4 bases, in that order; junction bases with no gene match: 8. CDR3 in amino acids: CASSRADREGTEAFF. DNA for the CDR3: TGTGCCAGCTCACGCGCGGACAGGGAAGGCACTGAAGCTTTCTTT.

This clonotype was recorded at least ten times. The chain recombines TRBV7-8 with TRBJ1-2; D might be TRBD1 (5 bases). Germline V gives CDR1 SGHVS, CDR2 FQNEAQ. The length of the CDR3 is 14 residues. V was pared by 0 bases and J by 2 bases, with 7 bases between. CDR3 in amino acids: CASSLAGRNYGYTF. The DNA for the CDR3 is TGTGCCAGCAGCTTAGCGGGACGGAACTATGGCTACACCTTC.

This clonotype occurred many times. Here the CDR3 reads CSARRSLGGNYQPQHF. The CDR3 DNA reads TGCAGTGCTAGAAGGAGCCTAGGGGGAAACTATCAGCCCCAGCATTTT. This chain joins TRBV20-1 and TRBJ1-5, with a tentative D call TRBD1 (6 bases). The V end was cut by 2 bases, the J end by 5 bases, with 19 bases between. The CDR3 runs to 16 residues. Germline V gene data show CDR1 as DFQATT and CDR2 as SNEGSKA (reference sequence).

This clonotype showed up just a few times. V is TRBV19 and J is TRBJ2-2; TRBD2 agrees at 8 bases. V shed 7 bases and J 2 bases; nucleotides not matched to a gene: 6. The CDR3 has 15 residues. In germline, CDR1 is LNHDA, CDR2 SQIVND (reference sequence). CDR3 amino acids: CASTRSGVNTGELFF. Here the CDR3 DNA reads TGTGCCAGTACCCGTAGCGGGGTAAACACCGGGGAGCTGTTTTTT.

The V gene is TRBV30, the J gene TRBJ1-5; no definite D call. CDR1 and CDR2 (germline): GTSNPN, SVGIG (reference sequence). The CDR3 extends over 13 amino acids. The V end lost 1 base, the J end lost 5 bases, and 9 bases lay between the germline ends. The CDR3 reads CAWSDRIDQPQHF. The CDR3, as DNA: TGTGCCTGGAGTGACCGCATAGATCAGCCCCAGCATTTT.

V and J are TRBV27 and TRBJ1-6; 8 bases agree with TRBD1. V shed 6 bases and J 6 bases; nucleotides not matched to a gene: 7. The CDR3 has 15 residues. The germline CDR1 and CDR2 sequences are MNHEY and SMNVEV (reference sequence). CDR3 region: CASSRTGGLNSPLHF. In nucleotides, the CDR3 is TGTGCCAGCAGCCGAACAGGGGGGCTTAATTCACCCCTCCACTTT.

The gene calls are TRBV28 and TRBJ1-6; possible D gene TRBD1, 6 bases. The CDR3 has 14 residues. Germline V gene data show CDR1 as MDHEN and CDR2 as SYDVKM. V gave up 5 bases and J gave up 9 bases, with 14 bases separating them. The CDR3 sequence is CASSVTGEGSPLHF. The CDR3 bases are TGTGCCAGCAGTGTGACAGGAGAGGGTTCACCCCTCCACTTT.

This clonotype was recorded many times. The genes are TRBV20-1 and TRBJ2-3; TRBD1 aligns across 7 bases. Germline CDR1 DFQATT, CDR2 SNEGSKA (reference sequence). The CDR3 is 14 residues long. V dropped 5 bases and J dropped 0; count of bases not matched to a gene: 5. CDR3 protein: CSAQRGRSTDTQYF. DNA for the CDR3: TGCAGTGCTCAAAGGGGGCGAAGCACAGATACGCAGTATTTT.

This chain connects TRBV13 to TRBJ2-4, with 8 positions matching TRBD2. Losses at the gene ends were 3 bases for V and 9 bases for J; bases not matched to a gene: 7. Germline V gene lookup returns CDR1 PRHDT and CDR2 FYEKMQ (reference sequence). The CDR3 covers 14 residues. The CDR3 reads CASSFITSGGIQYF. CDR3 coding DNA: TGTGCCAGCAGCTTCATAACTAGCGGCGGCATTCAGTACTTC.

This chain joins TRBV20-1 and TRBJ2-3, with TRBD2 matching over 12 bases. This CDR3 spans 17 amino acids. Germline V gene sequence: CDR1 DFQATT, CDR2 SNEGSKA (reference sequence). Unmatched junction bases numbered 12, after V lost 8 bases and J lost 0 bases. The CDR3: CSSGLAGSTHSTDTQYF. The CDR3 DNA sequence: TGCAGTTCCGGACTAGCGGGGTCGACCCACAGCACAGATACGCAGTATTTT.

The table lists this clonotype with many counts. The J gene is TRBJ2-3, the V gene TRBV6-5; a weak D match, TRBD2 (5 bases). V was pared by 8 bases and J by 4 bases, with 7 bases between. This CDR3 contains 11 residues. Germline CDR1 reads MNHEY; CDR2 reads SVGAGI. The chain's CDR3 is CASLRADTQYF. CDR3 DNA sequence: TGTGCCAGCTTGAGGGCAGATACGCAGTATTTT.

The chain links TRBV11-1 to TRBJ1-4; D possibly corresponds to TRBD1 (5 bases). From germline, CDR1 is SGHAT and CDR2 FQDESV (reference sequence). CDR3 length: 14 residues. V lost 2 bases, J lost 3 bases, and 7 bases lay in between. This chain's CDR3 is CASSLRDPNEKLFF. CDR3 sequence (DNA): TGTGCCAGCAGCTTACGGGACCCTAATGAAAAACTGTTTTTT.

The chain joins TRBV6-2 or TRBV6-3 to TRBJ1-2; a possible D gene is TRBD1 (5 bases). Trimming removed 8 bases from V and 5 bases from J, with 12 bases in between. This CDR3 contains 12 residues. Germline V gene lookup returns CDR1 MNHEY and CDR2 SVGEGT. CDR3 coding DNA: TGTGCCAGCGGGCAGGGAACGTATGGCTACACCTTC. Its protein is CASGQGTYGYTF.

This clonotype was counted between two and nine times. The chain has TRBV10-3 and TRBJ2-3, with TRBD1 identical over 7 bases. Trimming took 8 bases from V and 6 from J; bases not matched to a gene: 8. This CDR3 has 13 residues. CDR1 and CDR2 from the germline V gene are ENHRY and SYGVKD. CDR3 sequence reads: CAIATGAEDTQYF. CDR3 DNA: TGTGCCATCGCAACAGGGGCGGAGGATACGCAGTATTTT.

In this sample, this clonotype turned up a few times. The chain joins TRBV10-1 to TRBJ1-1, with D tentatively TRBD1 (5 bases). The germline V gene has CDR1 WNHNN and CDR2 SYGVQD (reference sequence). The CDR3 has 14 amino acids. The V end was cut by 6 bases, the J end by 0 bases, with 11 bases between. CDR3 region: CASRQEPMNTEAFF. CDR3 nucleotide sequence: TGCGCCAGCAGACAGGAACCCATGAACACTGAAGCTTTCTTT.

The genes are TRBV28 and TRBJ2-1; maybe TRBD1 (8 bases). V was clipped by 6 bases and J by 4 bases, with 16 bases between them. Looked up from germline, CDR1 is MDHEN and CDR2 is SYDVKM. The CDR3 is 15 residues long. CDR3 nucleotide sequence: TGTGCCAGCAGCGCCTACAGGGGGGGATACAATGAGCAGTTCTTC. Protein: CASSAYRGGYNEQFF.